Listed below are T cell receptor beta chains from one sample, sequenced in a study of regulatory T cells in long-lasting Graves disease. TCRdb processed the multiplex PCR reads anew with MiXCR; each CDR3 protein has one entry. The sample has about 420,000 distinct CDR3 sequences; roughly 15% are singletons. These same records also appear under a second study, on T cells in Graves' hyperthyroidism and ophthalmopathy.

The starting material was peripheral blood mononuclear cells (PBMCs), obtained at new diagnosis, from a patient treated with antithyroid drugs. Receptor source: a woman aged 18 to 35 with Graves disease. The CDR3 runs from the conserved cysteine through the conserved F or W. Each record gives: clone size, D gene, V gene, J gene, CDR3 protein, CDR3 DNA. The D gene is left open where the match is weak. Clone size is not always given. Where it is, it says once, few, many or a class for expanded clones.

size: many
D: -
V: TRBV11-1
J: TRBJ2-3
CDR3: CASSSGILDGGTQYF
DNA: TGTGCCAGCAGCTCCGGGATATTAGACGGTGGTACGCAGTATTTT

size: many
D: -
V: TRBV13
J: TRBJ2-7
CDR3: CASSLVAGEQYF
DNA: TGTGCCAGCAGCTTAGTTGCCGGCGAGCAGTACTTC

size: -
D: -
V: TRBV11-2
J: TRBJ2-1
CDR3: CASTHLIYNEQFF
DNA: TGTGCCAGCACACACTTAATCTACAATGAGCAGTTCTTC

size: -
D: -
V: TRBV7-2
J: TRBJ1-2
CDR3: CASSPMITYGYTF
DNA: TGTGCCAGCAGTCCGATGATCACCTATGGCTACACCTTC

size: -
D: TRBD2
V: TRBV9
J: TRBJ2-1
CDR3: CASSVTTSPNEQFF
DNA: TGTGCCAGCAGCGTAACGACTAGCCCTAATGAGCAGTTCTTC

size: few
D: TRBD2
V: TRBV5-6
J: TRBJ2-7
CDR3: CASSLDSGRSYSYEQYF
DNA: TGTGCCAGCAGCTTGGATAGCGGGAGGAGCTACTCCTACGAGCAGTACTTC

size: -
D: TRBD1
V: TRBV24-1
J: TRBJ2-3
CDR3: CATSDYRGENTDTQYF
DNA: TGTGCCACCAGTGATTACAGGGGGGAGAACACAGATACGCAGTATTTT

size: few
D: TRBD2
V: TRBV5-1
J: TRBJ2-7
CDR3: CASSSRLAGTYEQYF
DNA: TGCGCCAGCAGCTCCAGGCTAGCGGGGACTTACGAGCAGTACTTC

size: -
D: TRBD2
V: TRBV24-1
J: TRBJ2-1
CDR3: CATSDVSGSDEQFF
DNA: TGTGCCACCAGTGATGTTAGCGGGAGCGATGAGCAGTTCTTC

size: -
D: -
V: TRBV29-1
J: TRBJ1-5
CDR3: CSVGGRRGQPQHF
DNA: TGCAGCGTTGGAGGACGGCGGGGTCAGCCCCAGCATTTT

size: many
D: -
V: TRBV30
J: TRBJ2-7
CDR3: CAWSVSFLGMTYEQYF
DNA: TGTGCCTGGAGTGTAAGTTTCCTCGGGATGACCTACGAGCAGTACTTC

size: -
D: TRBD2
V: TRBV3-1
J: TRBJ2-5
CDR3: CASSLRQGGAGGIQETQYF
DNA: TGTGCCAGCAGTCTCCGACAGGGAGGAGCGGGAGGGATCCAAGAGACCCAGTACTTC

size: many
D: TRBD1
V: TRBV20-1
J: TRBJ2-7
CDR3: CSARDRGIYEQYF
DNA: TGCAGTGCAAGGGACAGGGGGATTTACGAGCAGTACTTC

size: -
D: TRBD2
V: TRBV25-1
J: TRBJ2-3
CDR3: CASSGHEAGAFTDTQYF
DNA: TGTGCCAGCAGCGGACACGAAGCGGGAGCCTTCACAGATACGCAGTATTTT

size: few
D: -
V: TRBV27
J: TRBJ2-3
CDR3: CASSLFASDTQYF
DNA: TGTGCCAGCAGTTTATTCGCGTCAGATACGCAGTATTTT

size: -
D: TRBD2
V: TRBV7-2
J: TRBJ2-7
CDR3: CASSLTTSGVTSYEQYF
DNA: TGTGCCAGCAGCTTAACTACTAGCGGGGTTACCTCCTACGAGCAGTACTTC

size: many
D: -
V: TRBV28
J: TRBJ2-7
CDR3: CASRRREFASYEQYF
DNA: TGTGCCAGCAGAAGGCGAGAATTTGCCTCCTACGAGCAGTACTTC

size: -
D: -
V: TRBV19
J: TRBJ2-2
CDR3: CASKGEGVLSNTGELFF
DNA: TGTGCCAGTAAGGGGGAGGGGGTACTCTCGAACACCGGGGAGCTGTTTTTT

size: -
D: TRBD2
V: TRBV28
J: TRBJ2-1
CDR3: CASSFSGGRDEQFF
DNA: TGTGCCAGCAGTTTTAGCGGGGGCAGGGATGAGCAGTTCTTC

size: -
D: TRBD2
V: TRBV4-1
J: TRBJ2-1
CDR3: CASSQMRSSGRAGYNEQFF
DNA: TGCGCCAGCAGCCAGATGCGGAGTAGCGGGAGGGCCGGTTACAATGAGCAGTTCTTC

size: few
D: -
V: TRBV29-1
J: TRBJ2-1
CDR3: CSVELRGYNEQFF
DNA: TGCAGCGTTGAGTTAAGAGGCTACAATGAGCAGTTCTTC

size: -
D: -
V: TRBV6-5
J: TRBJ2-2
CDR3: CASSLDGMSGELFF
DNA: TGTGCCAGCAGTTTAGACGGAATGTCCGGGGAGCTGTTTTTT

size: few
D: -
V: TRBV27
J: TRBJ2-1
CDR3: CASSYSPLDYNEQFF
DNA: TGTGCCAGCAGTTACTCCCCCCTGGACTACAATGAGCAGTTCTTC

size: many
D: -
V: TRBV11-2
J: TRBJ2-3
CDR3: CASSLEPRAPQYF
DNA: TGTGCCAGCAGCTTAGAGCCTAGGGCCCCGCAGTATTTT

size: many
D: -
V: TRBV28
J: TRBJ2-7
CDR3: CASSLNGVYEQYF
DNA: TGTGCCAGCAGTTTGAACGGGGTTTACGAGCAGTACTTC

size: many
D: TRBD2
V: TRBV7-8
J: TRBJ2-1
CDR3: CASTPWAGGGYNEQFF
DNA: TGTGCCAGCACCCCGTGGGCGGGAGGGGGCTACAATGAGCAGTTCTTC

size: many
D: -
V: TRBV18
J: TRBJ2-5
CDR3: CASSPAAETQYF
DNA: TGTGCCAGCTCACCGGCCGCGGAGACCCAGTACTTC

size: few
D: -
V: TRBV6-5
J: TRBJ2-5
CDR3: CASSYLPGQGGETQYF
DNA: TGTGCCAGCAGTTACTTACCGGGGCAGGGGGGGGAGACCCAGTACTTC

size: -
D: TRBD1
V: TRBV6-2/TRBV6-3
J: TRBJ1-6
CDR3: CASIRTGGSPLHF
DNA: TGTGCCAGCATTAGGACAGGGGGTTCACCCCTCCACTTT